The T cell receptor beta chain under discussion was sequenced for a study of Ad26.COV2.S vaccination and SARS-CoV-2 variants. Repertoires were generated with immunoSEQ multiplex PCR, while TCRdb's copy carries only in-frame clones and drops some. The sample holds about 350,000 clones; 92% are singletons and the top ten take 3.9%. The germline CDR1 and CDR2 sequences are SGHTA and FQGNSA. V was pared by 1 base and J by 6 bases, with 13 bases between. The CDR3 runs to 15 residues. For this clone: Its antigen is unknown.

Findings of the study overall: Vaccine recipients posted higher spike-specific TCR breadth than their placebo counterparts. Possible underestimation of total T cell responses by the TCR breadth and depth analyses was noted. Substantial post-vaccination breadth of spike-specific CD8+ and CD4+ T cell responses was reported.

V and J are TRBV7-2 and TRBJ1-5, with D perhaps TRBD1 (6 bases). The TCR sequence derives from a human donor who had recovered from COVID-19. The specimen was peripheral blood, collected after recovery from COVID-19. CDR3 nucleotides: TGTGCCAGCAGCTTAGTCTTACAGGGAGGTCAGCCCCAGCATTTT. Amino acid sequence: CASSLVLQGGQPQHF.